This is a list of T cell receptor beta chains from one sample in a study of Graves' ophthalmopathy and Graves' hyperthyroidism. TCRdb re-derived calls from the multiplex PCR reads in MiXCR, one entry per CDR3 protein. Of 620,000 or so distinct CDR3 sequences listed, roughly 20% are singletons. The source material was peripheral blood. These receptors came from a woman in her late teens or twenties with stable Graves' hyperthyroidism. Some clones in this sample may be carry-over from other donors' samples. Both conserved end residues are part of each CDR3. D genes are given only for firm matches. Not all rows give a size; the values are once, few, many and, for expanded clones, a class.

j_call clone_size d_call v_call cdr3_nt cdr3_aa
TRBJ2-2 many NA TRBV5-1 TGCGCCAGCAGCTTGGCGCACCGCCTGAACACCGGGGAGCTGTTTTTT CASSLAHRLNTGELFF
TRBJ1-6 many TRBD1 TRBV14 TGTGCCAGCAGACAAACCGGGACAGATAATTCACCCCTCCACTTT CASRQTGTDNSPLHF
TRBJ1-5 NA NA TRBV9 TGTGCCATCTGTGAATACTTGGAGTTAAGTCCTACTCGGCTCCAGCATTTT CAICEYLELSPTRLQHF
TRBJ2-5 few NA TRBV11-2 TGTGCCAGCAGCTTCTTGCCCAACCTAGTTGAGACCCAGTACTTC CASSFLPNLVETQYF
TRBJ2-5 many TRBD1 TRBV7-8 TGTGCCAGCAGCTTAGATGACAGGGGGCCACAAGAGACCCAGTACTTC CASSLDDRGPQETQYF
TRBJ2-5 NA NA TRBV18 TGTGCCAGCTCACCGCCGCGAGAAGAGACCCAGTACTTC CASSPPREETQYF
TRBJ2-2 many NA TRBV6-4 TGTGCCAGCAGTAACCTCCCGGGACGGACGAACACCGGGGAGCTGTTTTTT CASSNLPGRTNTGELFF
TRBJ2-2 many NA TRBV29-1 TGCAGCGTTGTGTCTAGCGTGAACACCGGGGAGCTGTTTTTT CSVVSSVNTGELFF
TRBJ1-2 NA TRBD1 TRBV29-1 TGCAGCGTCGACCCCCCGGGACAGGGGGACTATGGCTACACCTTC CSVDPPGQGDYGYTF
TRBJ1-5 many TRBD1 TRBV28 TGTGCCAGCAATGGCTCAGGACAGGGGGCCAATCAGCCCCAGCATTTT CASNGSGQGANQPQHF
TRBJ1-1 many NA TRBV12-3/TRBV12-4 TGTGCCAGCAGTCGACAGAACCTGAACACTGAAGCTTTCTTT CASSRQNLNTEAFF
TRBJ2-5 many NA TRBV27 TGTGCCAGCAGCGCGACGGGGAGAGAGACCCAGTACTTC CASSATGRETQYF
TRBJ1-2 few NA TRBV12-3/TRBV12-4 TGTGCCAGCAGTTTAGTACGATACTATGGCTACACCTTC CASSLVRYYGYTF
TRBJ1-3 many NA TRBV20-1 TGCAGTGCTAGAGAGGGGATCTCTGGAAACACCATATATTTT CSAREGISGNTIYF
TRBJ2-2 many NA TRBV5-1 TGCGCCAGCAGCTCCTCCCCGGGAAAAGTCACCGGGGAGCTGTTTTTT CASSSSPGKVTGELFF
TRBJ2-2 NA NA TRBV19 TGTGCCAGTAGTGCCGAAGAGGAATACACCGGGGAGCTGTGTTTT CASSAEEEYTGELCF
TRBJ1-5 NA TRBD1 TRBV6-2/TRBV6-3 TGTGCCAGCAGACACCGACAGGGGGTTCACTCCGCCGGCGATCAGCCCCAGCATTTT CASRHRQGVHSAGDQPQHF
TRBJ1-2 NA NA TRBV12-3/TRBV12-4 TGTGCCAGCAGCCTGGCCTCTGGGAGAGGGAGGTTCTATGGCTACACCTTC CASSLASGRGRFYGYTF
TRBJ1-1 many NA TRBV11-2 TGTGCCAGCAGCACACGGACAGCAGCCAGGAACACTGAAGCTTTCTTT CASSTRTAARNTEAFF
TRBJ2-5 NA NA TRBV2 TGTGCCAGCAGTGAAAGGATGCGCTATGAAGAGACCCAGTACTTC CASSERMRYEETQYF
TRBJ1-5 many NA TRBV7-2 TGTGCCAGCAGCTTGCATAATAGCAATCAGCCCCAGCATTTT CASSLHNSNQPQHF
TRBJ1-2 NA NA TRBV6-1 TGTGCCAGCAGTACCGGTGGCAATTATGGCTACACCTTC CASSTGGNYGYTF
TRBJ2-2 few TRBD1 TRBV7-3 TGTGCCAGCAGCTTACTACAGGGGGCAACCGGGGAGCTGTTTTTT CASSLLQGATGELFF
TRBJ2-7 many TRBD2 TRBV20-1 TGCAGTGCTAATGACCCTAGCGGGATATACGAGCAGTACTTC CSANDPSGIYEQYF
TRBJ1-2 NA NA TRBV7-2 TGTGCCAGCTCCGATGGAGTAGGCTATGGCTACACCTTC CASSDGVGYGYTF
TRBJ2-6 NA NA TRBV6-1 TGTGCCAGCAGTGGAGATGGGGCACGTGGGGCCAACGTCCTGACTTTC CASSGDGARGANVLTF